Here is one T cell receptor (beta chain) with its context. These data come from a study of blood T cell repertoires in COVID-19. The assay was immunoSEQ multiplex PCR, and TCRdb's table has in-frame clones only and misses some. The sample yields 200,000 to 250,000 clones, approximately 83% seen once. V lost 0 bases, J lost 4 bases, and 10 bases lay in between. CDR1 and CDR2 (germline): LGHDT, YNNKEL (reference sequence). This CDR3 comprises 14 residues. The sequenced sample consisted of peripheral blood. This rearrangement joins TRBV3-1 (or the pseudogene TRBV3-2) to TRBJ2-7, with TRBD1 as a possible D gene (5 bases). The clonotype comes from a woman in her twenties or thirties who had recovered from COVID-19. CDR3 nucleotides: TGTGCCAGCAGCCAAGATTGGCAGGGATACGAGCAGTACTTC. Translated: CASSQDWQGYEQYF.